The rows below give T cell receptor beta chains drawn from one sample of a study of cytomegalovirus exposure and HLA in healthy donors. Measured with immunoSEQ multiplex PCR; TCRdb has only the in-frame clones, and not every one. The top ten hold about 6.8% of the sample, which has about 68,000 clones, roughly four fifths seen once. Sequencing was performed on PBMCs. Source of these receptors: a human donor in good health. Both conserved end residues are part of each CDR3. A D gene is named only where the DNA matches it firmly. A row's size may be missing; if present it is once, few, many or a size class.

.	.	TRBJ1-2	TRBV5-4	TGTGCCAGCAGCTTGAATCTCAGGGAGGCTGGCTACACCTTC	CASSLNLREAGYTF
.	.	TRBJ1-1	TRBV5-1	TGCGCCAGCAGCGCGGACATTGGCGCTGAAGCTTTCTTT	CASSADIGAEAFF
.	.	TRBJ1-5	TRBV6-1	TGTGCCAGTCGACCCGGGACGGACAGTCGGCCCCAGCATTTT	CASRPGTDSRPQHF
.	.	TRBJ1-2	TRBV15	TGTGCCACCAGCAGAGATTCATCCTTGGGCTACCCCTTC	CATSRDSSLGYPF
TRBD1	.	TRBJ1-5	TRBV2	TGTGCCAGCAACGGGGACAGTAATCAGCCCCAGCATTTT	CASNGDSNQPQHF
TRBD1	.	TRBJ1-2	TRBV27	TGTGCCAGCAGTGACAGGACAGGATCTACTAACTATGGCTACACCTTC	CASSDRTGSTNYGYTF
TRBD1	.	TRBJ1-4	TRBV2	TGTGCCAGCAGCGGTCCGGGACAGAAGAATGAAAAACTGTTTTTT	CASSGPGQKNEKLFF
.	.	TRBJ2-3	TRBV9	TGTGCCAGCAGCAGACAGGTGTCTAGCACAGATACGCAGTATTTT	CASSRQVSSTDTQYF
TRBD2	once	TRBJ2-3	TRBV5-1	TGCGCCAGCAGCTTACTAGCGGGGGGGAGGACAGATACGCAGTATTTT	CASSLLAGGRTDTQYF
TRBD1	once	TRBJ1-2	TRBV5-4	TGTGCCAGCAGCTTCGTACAGGGGGCAAACTATGGCTACACCTTC	CASSFVQGANYGYTF
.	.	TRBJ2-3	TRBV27	TGTGCCAGCAGACACCTAGGTGGCGGGGGCACAGATACGCAGTATTTT	CASRHLGGGGTDTQYF
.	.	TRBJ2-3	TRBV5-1	TGCGCCAGCAGCACTGGGGCCATATACACAGATACGCAGTATTTT	CASSTGAIYTDTQYF
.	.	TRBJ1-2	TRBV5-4	TGTGCCAGCAGCTTGCCGGGGAACTATGGCTACACCTTC	CASSLPGNYGYTF
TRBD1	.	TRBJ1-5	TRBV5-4	TGTGCCAGCAGCTTCAACAGGGGAAATAGCAATCAGCCCCAGCATTTT	CASSFNRGNSNQPQHF
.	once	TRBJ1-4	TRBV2	TGTGCCAGCAGTGAACGCAGGGGTGAAAAACTGTTTTTT	CASSERRGEKLFF
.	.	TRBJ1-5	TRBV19	TGTGCCAGTATCGGAGGAGATCAGCCCCAGCATTTT	CASIGGDQPQHF
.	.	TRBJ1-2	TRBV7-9	TGTGCCAGCAGCTTAGGAGACAGAAACTATGGCTACACCTTC	CASSLGDRNYGYTF
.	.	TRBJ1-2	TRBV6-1	TGTGCCAGCAGTGAAGCGAGGACTACCTATGGCTACACCTTC	CASSEARTTYGYTF
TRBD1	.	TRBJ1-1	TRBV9	TGTGCCAGCAGCGGAATGACAGGGGGGAACACTGAAGCTTTCTTT	CASSGMTGGNTEAFF
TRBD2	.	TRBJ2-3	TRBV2	TGTGCCAGCAGTGAAGCGCTTGGCGGGGGAGCAGATACGCAGTATTTT	CASSEALGGGADTQYF
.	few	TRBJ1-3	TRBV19	TGTGCCAGTAGGCCAGGGGCGACAGGAAACACCATATATTTT	CASRPGATGNTIYF
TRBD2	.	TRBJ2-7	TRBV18	TGTGCCAGCTCAACGACTAGCAGCTACGAGCAGTACTTC	CASSTTSSYEQYF